This T cell receptor beta chain was sequenced in a study of shared clonotypes between healthy human individuals. Study-level points and caveats: Clonotype sharing levels among donors were expected to vary with sequencing depth. In a handful of donors, around 5.5% of naive CD4 clonotypes appeared in common. The generation probabilities recorded for non-shared clonotypes fell below those of clonotypes shared by all four donors.

A word on this clone: Its matching antigen is unknown.

In the CD4+ fraction, cells were divided into CD45RA+ naive and CD45RA-negative memory subsets. Clones were sequenced by immunoSEQ multiplex PCR, and TCRdb holds only the in-frame ones, with some missing. The table records around 2,000,000 clones, 95% of them present only once. The receptor's source is a young man in good health. The material sequenced was naive CD4+ T cells sorted from blood. Noted subset: CD45RA+ positively selected.

The CDR3 coding sequence is TGTGCTAGTGGTACCGGGACTAGCGGGATGGGTGAGCAGTTCTTC. Encoded protein: CASGTGTSGMGEQFF. The genes are TRBV12-5 and TRBJ2-1, with TRBD2 identical over 13 bases. The CDR3 length is 15 residues. J lost 9 bases, V lost 5 bases, and 7 bases had no gene match. Germline-derived CDR1 and CDR2 are LGHNT and FRNRAP.